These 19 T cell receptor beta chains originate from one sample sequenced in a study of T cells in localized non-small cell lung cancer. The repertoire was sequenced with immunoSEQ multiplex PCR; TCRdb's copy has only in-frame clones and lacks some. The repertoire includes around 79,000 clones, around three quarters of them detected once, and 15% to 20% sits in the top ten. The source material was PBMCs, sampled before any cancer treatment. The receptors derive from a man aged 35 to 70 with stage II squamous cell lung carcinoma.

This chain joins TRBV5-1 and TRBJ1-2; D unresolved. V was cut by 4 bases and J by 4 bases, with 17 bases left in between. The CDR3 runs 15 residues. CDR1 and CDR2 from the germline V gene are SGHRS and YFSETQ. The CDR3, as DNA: TGCGCCAGCAGCCTCTCGACGGATAGGAGCTATGGCTACACCTTC. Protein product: CASSLSTDRSYGYTF.

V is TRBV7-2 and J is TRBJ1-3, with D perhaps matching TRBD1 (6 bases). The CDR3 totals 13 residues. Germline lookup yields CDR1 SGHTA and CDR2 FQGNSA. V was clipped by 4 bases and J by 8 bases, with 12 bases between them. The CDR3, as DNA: TGTGCCAGCAGCTCTCACAGGGTAGACACCATATATTTT. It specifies CASSSHRVDTIYF.

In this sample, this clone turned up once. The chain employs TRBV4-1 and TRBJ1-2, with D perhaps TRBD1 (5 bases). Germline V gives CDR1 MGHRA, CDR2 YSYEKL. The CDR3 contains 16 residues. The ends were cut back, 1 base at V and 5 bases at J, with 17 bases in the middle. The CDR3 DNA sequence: TGCGCCAGCAGCCAAGCTTTCAAGGGCAGGGAGTATGGCTACACCTTC. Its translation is CASSQAFKGREYGYTF.

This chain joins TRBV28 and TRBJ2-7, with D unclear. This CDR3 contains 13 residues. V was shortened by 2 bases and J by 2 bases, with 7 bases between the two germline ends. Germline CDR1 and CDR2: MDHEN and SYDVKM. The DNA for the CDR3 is TGTGCCAGCAGTTTAGGGGTCACCTACGAGCAGTACTTC. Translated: CASSLGVTYEQYF.

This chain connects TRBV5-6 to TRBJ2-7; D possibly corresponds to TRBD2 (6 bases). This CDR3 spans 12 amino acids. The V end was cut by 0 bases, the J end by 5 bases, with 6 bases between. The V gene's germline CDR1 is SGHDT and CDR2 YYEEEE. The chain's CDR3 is CASSLAGDEQYF. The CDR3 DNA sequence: TGTGCCAGCAGCTTGGCGGGGGACGAGCAGTACTTC.

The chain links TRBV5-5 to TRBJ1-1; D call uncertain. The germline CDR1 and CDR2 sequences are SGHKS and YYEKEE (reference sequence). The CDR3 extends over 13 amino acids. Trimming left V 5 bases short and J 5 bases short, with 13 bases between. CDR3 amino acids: CASRRFWNTEAFF. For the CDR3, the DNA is TGTGCCAGCAGGAGGTTCTGGAATACTGAAGCTTTCTTT.

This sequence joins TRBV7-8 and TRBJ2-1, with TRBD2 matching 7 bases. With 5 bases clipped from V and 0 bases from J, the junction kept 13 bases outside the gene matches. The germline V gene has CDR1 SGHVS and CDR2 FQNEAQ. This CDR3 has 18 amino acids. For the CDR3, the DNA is TGTGCCAGCAGCCGCGGGGCGAGCGGGACGAGCTCCTACAATGAGCAGTTCTTC. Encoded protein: CASSRGASGTSSYNEQFF.

Written as DNA, the CDR3 is TGTGCCAGCAGCTCAACAGGGAATCAGCCCCAGCATTTT. Translating it yields CASSSTGNQPQHF. The chain uses TRBV7-9 and TRBJ1-5; D may be TRBD1 (6 bases). V lost 4 bases and J lost 4, with 8 bases in between. In germline, CDR1 is SEHNR, CDR2 FQNEAQ (reference sequence). This CDR3 is built from 13 residues.

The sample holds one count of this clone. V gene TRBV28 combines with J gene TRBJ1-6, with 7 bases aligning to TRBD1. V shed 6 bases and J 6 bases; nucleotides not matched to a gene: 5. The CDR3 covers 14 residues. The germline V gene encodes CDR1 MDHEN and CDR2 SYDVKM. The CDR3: CASSSGQPNSPLHF. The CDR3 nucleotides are TGTGCCAGCAGCTCGGGACAGCCTAATTCACCCCTCCACTTT.

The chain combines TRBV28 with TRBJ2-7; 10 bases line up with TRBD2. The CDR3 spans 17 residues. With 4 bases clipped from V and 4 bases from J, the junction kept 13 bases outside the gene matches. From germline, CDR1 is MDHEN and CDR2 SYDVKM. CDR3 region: CASSSRTSGGYPYEQYF. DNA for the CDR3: TGTGCCAGCAGTTCCCGGACTAGCGGTGGGTATCCGTACGAGCAGTACTTC.

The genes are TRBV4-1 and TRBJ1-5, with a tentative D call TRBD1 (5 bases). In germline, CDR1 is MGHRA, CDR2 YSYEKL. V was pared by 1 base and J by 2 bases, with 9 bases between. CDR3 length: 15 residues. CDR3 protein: CASSQGQGGNQPQHF. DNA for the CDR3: TGCGCCAGCAGCCAAGGGCAGGGAGGCAATCAGCCCCAGCATTTT.

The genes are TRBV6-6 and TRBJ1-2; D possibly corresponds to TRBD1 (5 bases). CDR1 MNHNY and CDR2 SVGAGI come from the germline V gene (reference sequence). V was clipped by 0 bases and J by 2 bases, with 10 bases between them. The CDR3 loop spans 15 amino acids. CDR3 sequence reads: CASSYSKGRNYGYTF. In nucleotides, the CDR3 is TGTGCCAGCAGTTACTCGAAGGGGCGCAACTATGGCTACACCTTC.

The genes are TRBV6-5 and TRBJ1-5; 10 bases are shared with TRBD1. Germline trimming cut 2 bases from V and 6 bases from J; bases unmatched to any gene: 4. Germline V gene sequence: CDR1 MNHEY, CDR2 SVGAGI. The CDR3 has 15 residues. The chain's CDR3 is CASSYRQGAAQPQHF. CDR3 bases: TGTGCCAGCAGTTACCGACAGGGGGCTGCTCAGCCCCAGCATTTT.

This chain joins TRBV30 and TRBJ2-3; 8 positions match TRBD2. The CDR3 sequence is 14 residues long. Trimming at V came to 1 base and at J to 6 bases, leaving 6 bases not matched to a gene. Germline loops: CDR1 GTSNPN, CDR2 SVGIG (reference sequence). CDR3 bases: TGTGCCTGGAGTGGTAGCGGGGTAGGGGATACGCAGTATTTT. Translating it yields CAWSGSGVGDTQYF.

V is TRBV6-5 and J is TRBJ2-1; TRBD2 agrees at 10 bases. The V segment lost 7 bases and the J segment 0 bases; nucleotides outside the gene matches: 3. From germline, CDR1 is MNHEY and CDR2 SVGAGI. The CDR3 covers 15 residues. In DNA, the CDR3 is TGTGCCAGCAACGTAGCGGGGGGCTCCTACAATGAGCAGTTCTTC. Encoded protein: CASNVAGGSYNEQFF.

CDR3 region: CASSLQVDRMNTEAFF. In nucleotides, the CDR3 is TGTGCCAGCAGTTTACAAGTAGACAGGATGAACACTGAAGCTTTCTTT. The V call is TRBV6-5, the J call TRBJ1-1, with D possibly matching TRBD1 (6 bases). The germline V and J ends were trimmed by 4 bases and 0 bases, with 15 bases remaining between them. Germline CDR1 reads MNHEY; CDR2 reads SVGAGI. The CDR3 runs to 16 residues.

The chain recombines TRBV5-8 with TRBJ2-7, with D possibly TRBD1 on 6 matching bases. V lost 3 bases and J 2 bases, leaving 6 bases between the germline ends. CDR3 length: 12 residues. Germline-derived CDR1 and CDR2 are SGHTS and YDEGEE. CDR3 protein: CASSWDTYEQYF. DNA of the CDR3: TGTGCCAGCAGCTGGGACACCTACGAGCAGTACTTC.

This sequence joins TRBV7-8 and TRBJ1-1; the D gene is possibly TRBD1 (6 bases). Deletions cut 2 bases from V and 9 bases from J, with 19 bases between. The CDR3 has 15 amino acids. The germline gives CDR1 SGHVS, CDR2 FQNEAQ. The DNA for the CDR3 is TGTGCCAGCAGCTTAAGGGGGGCGACCGTCCTTAAAGCTTTCTTT. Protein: CASSLRGATVLKAFF. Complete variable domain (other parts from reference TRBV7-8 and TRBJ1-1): GAGVSQSPRYKVAKRGQDVALRCDPISGHVSLFWYQQALGQGPEFLTYFQNEAQLDKSGLPSDRFFAERPEGSVSTLKIQRTQQEDSAVYLCASSLRGATVLKAFFGQGTRLTVV.

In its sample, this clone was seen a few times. The CDR3 nucleotides read TGTGCCAGTAGTATAGACGAGGCGGGGTTTTTCAGCACAGATACGCAGTATTTT. Translating gives CASSIDEAGFFSTDTQYF. The chain joins TRBV19 to TRBJ2-3, with D perhaps TRBD2 (6 bases). The CDR3 is 18 amino acids. CDR1 LNHDA and CDR2 SQIVND come from the germline V gene (reference sequence). Between the trimmed V and J ends, which lost 0 bases and 0 bases, there was a span of 16 bases.